A selection of T cell receptor beta chains follows, all from one sample in a study of identical twins. TCRdb recomputed calls from the 5' RACE reads with MiXCR, one row per CDR3 protein. This sample has just over 500,000 distinct CDR3 sequences, with roughly 21% found just once. Another study also made use of these data, one on T cells expressing NK-cell markers.

Sequencing used CD4+ T cells sorted from blood. The receptor source for this set is a woman aged 18-29 years in good health. The CDR3 runs from the conserved cysteine through the conserved F or W. D genes are given only for firm matches. Not all rows give a size; the values are once, few, many and, for expanded clones, a class.

TRBJ2-5 | . | TRBV12-3/TRBV12-4 | . | CASSFNRQETQYF | TGTGCCAGCAGTTTTAACAGACAAGAGACCCAGTACTTC
TRBJ1-2 | once | TRBV3-1 | . | CASSQFAGDGYGYTF | TGTGCCAGCAGCCAATTCGCAGGAGATGGGTATGGCTACACCTTC
TRBJ1-2 | few | TRBV5-1 | . | CASSSSVAYGYTF | TGCGCCAGCAGTAGTTCGGTGGCCTATGGCTACACCTTC
TRBJ2-7 | few | TRBV7-2 | TRBD1 | CASSPSGQLSYEQYF | TGTGCCAGCAGCCCCTCGGGACAGTTATCCTACGAGCAGTACTTC
TRBJ2-5 | . | TRBV6-7 | TRBD1 | CASSYSGDSIQETQYF | TGTGCCAGCAGTTACTCGGGGGACAGCATACAAGAGACCCAGTACTTC
TRBJ1-2 | . | TRBV2 | . | CASIQSQDYGYTF | TGTGCCAGCATCCAGTCGCAAGATTATGGCTACACCTTC
TRBJ2-2 | . | TRBV6-5 | . | CASSYSEGKAGELFF | TGTGCCAGCAGTTACTCGGAGGGGAAGGCCGGGGAGCTGTTTTTT
TRBJ2-3 | . | TRBV5-5 | TRBD2 | CASILAGYTDTQYF | TGTGCCAGCATCCTAGCGGGTTACACAGATACGCAGTATTTT
TRBJ2-7 | . | TRBV20-1 | TRBD1 | CSPRRQGYYEQYF | TGCAGTCCGAGACGACAGGGTTATTACGAGCAGTACTTC
TRBJ2-1 | . | TRBV3-1 | . | CASSLGLTTPLQFF | TGTGCCAGCAGCCTGGGCTTGACGACACCCCTCCAGTTCTTC
TRBJ1-2 | few | TRBV12-3/TRBV12-4 | . | CASSLGGTTYGYTF | TGTGCCAGCAGTTTAGGGGGGACTACGTATGGCTACACCTTC
TRBJ2-1 | many | TRBV20-1 | TRBD2 | CSANTGTTPGNEQFF | TGCAGTGCTAATACCGGGACTACCCCCGGAAATGAGCAGTTCTTC
TRBJ2-7 | . | TRBV18 | TRBD1 | CASGTGISYEQYF | TGTGCCAGTGGGACAGGGATCTCCTACGAGCAGTACTTC
TRBJ2-1 | . | TRBV11-2 | TRBD1 | CASSFPGTGLNEQFF | TGTGCCAGCAGCTTTCCCGGGACAGGGCTCAATGAGCAGTTCTTC
TRBJ1-1 | . | TRBV20-1 | . | CSAREKANTEAFF | TGCAGTGCTAGAGAGAAGGCGAACACTGAAGCTTTCTTT
TRBJ1-2 | . | TRBV11-2 | . | CASSLGTAAFSGYTF | TGTGCCAGCAGCTTAGGGACGGCGGCTTTCAGTGGCTACACCTTC
TRBJ2-7 | . | TRBV27 | . | CASSPNSGIGQYF | TGTGCCAGCAGTCCAAACTCGGGGATCGGGCAGTACTTC
TRBJ2-3 | few | TRBV20-1 | TRBD2 | CSARYRLAGGDTQYF | TGCAGTGCTAGATACCGACTAGCGGGGGGAGATACGCAGTATTTT
TRBJ2-2 | . | TRBV5-1 | TRBD2 | CASSLKAGWNTGELFF | TGCGCCAGCAGCTTGAAAGCGGGATGGAACACCGGGGAGCTGTTTTTT
TRBJ2-5 | few | TRBV5-1 | TRBD1 | CASRTGAQETQYF | TGCGCCAGCCGGACAGGGGCGCAAGAGACCCAGTACTTC
TRBJ1-5 | . | TRBV29-1 | . | CSVAYRGNQPQHF | TGCAGCGTTGCGTACAGGGGCAATCAGCCCCAGCATTTT
TRBJ2-3 | few | TRBV7-2 | . | CASSPGPGTSTDTQYF | TGTGCCAGCAGCCCAGGGCCAGGGACTAGCACAGATACGCAGTATTTT
TRBJ2-4 | few | TRBV12-3/TRBV12-4 | TRBD1 | CASTSTGVRNIQYF | TGTGCCAGCACCTCCACAGGGGTGAGAAACATTCAGTACTTC
TRBJ2-7 | . | TRBV6-2/TRBV6-3 | . | CASSQIVYEQYF | TGTGCCAGCAGCCAGATCGTCTACGAGCAGTACTTC
TRBJ2-7 | . | TRBV3-1 | . | CASGRPSLSEQYF | TGTGCCAGCGGGCGGCCATCTCTCTCCGAGCAGTACTTC
TRBJ2-6 | . | TRBV12-3/TRBV12-4 | . | CASRLSGANVLTF | TGTGCCAGCAGGTTGTCTGGGGCCAACGTCCTGACTTTC
TRBJ2-3 | . | TRBV6-2/TRBV6-3 | TRBD2 | CASSYGTSGGQYF | TGTGCCAGCAGTTACGGGACTAGCGGGGGGCAGTATTTT
TRBJ2-7 | once | TRBV10-3 | . | CAILPTGHYEQYF | TGTGCCATCCTCCCTACGGGGCACTACGAGCAGTACTTC
TRBJ2-7 | few | TRBV20-1 | TRBD2 | CSAKGLAGPYEQYF | TGCAGTGCTAAGGGACTAGCGGGCCCCTACGAGCAGTACTTC
TRBJ2-1 | . | TRBV7-2 | TRBD2 | CASSLRLAGTDEQFF | TGTGCCAGCAGCTTGCGACTAGCGGGAACCGATGAGCAGTTCTTC
TRBJ1-2 | few | TRBV20-1 | . | CSASEVGNYGYTF | TGCAGTGCTAGTGAGGTGGGCAACTATGGCTACACCTTC
TRBJ2-1 | . | TRBV20-1 | . | CSATPLSSYNEQFF | TGCAGTGCTACCCCTCTTAGCTCCTACAATGAGCAGTTCTTC
TRBJ2-7 | few | TRBV5-1 | . | CASSLTTGYEQYF | TGCGCCAGCAGCTTGACCACAGGGTACGAGCAGTACTTC
TRBJ1-1 | . | TRBV20-1 | . | CSARGRRTMNTEAFF | TGCAGTGCTAGAGGACGGCGGACTATGAACACTGAAGCTTTCTTT
TRBJ2-1 | few | TRBV20-1 | TRBD2 | CCARDQGRGRGLNEQFF | TGCTGTGCTAGAGATCAGGGTCGCGGGAGGGGTTTGAATGAGCAGTTCTTC
TRBJ1-1 | . | TRBV20-1 | TRBD1 | CSASIQGPLWAFF | TGCAGTGCTAGCATACAGGGGCCCCTTTGGGCTTTCTTT
TRBJ2-7 | . | TRBV3-1 | . | CASSHSGSYEQYF | TGTGCCAGCAGCCATTCCGGGTCCTACGAGCAGTACTTC
TRBJ2-1 | few | TRBV20-1 | . | CSANPEPYNEQFF | TGCAGTGCAAATCCGGAACCCTACAATGAGCAGTTCTTC
TRBJ2-2 | . | TRBV5-1 | TRBD2 | CASSPGLAGGRVYGGELFF | TGCGCCAGCAGCCCTGGACTAGCGGGAGGGCGAGTTTACGGCGGGGAGCTGTTTTTT
TRBJ1-5 | few | TRBV6-1 | . | CASSNAGFGQPQHF | TGTGCCAGCAGCAACGCAGGGTTCGGTCAGCCCCAGCATTTT
TRBJ1-1 | few | TRBV18 | . | CASSPWTKNTEAFF | TGTGCCAGCTCACCTTGGACGAAGAACACTGAAGCTTTCTTT
TRBJ2-5 | few | TRBV4-3 | TRBD2 | CASSQGGGLAGGGETQYF | TGCGCCAGCAGCCAAGGGGGGGGACTAGCGGGAGGGGGAGAGACCCAGTACTTC
TRBJ2-5 | many | TRBV4-1 | . | CASSQAEETQYF | TGCGCCAGCAGCCAAGCCGAAGAGACCCAGTACTTC
TRBJ1-6 | . | TRBV7-6 | TRBD1 | CASSPWGGQYNSPLHF | TGTGCCAGCAGCCCCTGGGGGGGACAGTATAATTCACCCCTCCACTTT
TRBJ2-1 | . | TRBV7-2 | . | CASSWKREQFF | TGTGCCAGCAGCTGGAAGCGGGAGCAGTTCTTC
TRBJ2-1 | many | TRBV7-2 | . | CASSQKKGGSWYNEQFF | TGTGCCAGCAGCCAAAAAAAGGGGGGGAGTTGGTACAATGAGCAGTTCTTC
TRBJ2-7 | . | TRBV7-2 | . | CASSLVTGDTYEQYF | TGTGCCAGCAGCTTAGTGACGGGGGACACCTACGAGCAGTACTTC
TRBJ2-1 | few | TRBV3-1 | . | CASSQDSAVLDNEQFF | TGTGCCAGCAGCCAAGATAGCGCAGTTCTAGACAATGAGCAGTTCTTC
TRBJ2-5 | . | TRBV29-1 | . | CSLRTGETQYF | TGCAGCCTGCGGACCGGGGAGACCCAGTACTTC
TRBJ2-3 | many | TRBV3-1 | . | CASSQRGHTDTQYF | TGTGCCAGCAGCCAGCGGGGTCACACAGATACGCAGTATTTT
TRBJ2-2 | many | TRBV5-1 | TRBD1 | CASSTGQGATGELFF | TGCGCCAGCAGCACCGGACAGGGCGCCACCGGGGAGCTGTTTTTT
TRBJ2-1 | . | TRBV12-3/TRBV12-4 | TRBD1 | CASSRGQGYNEQFF | TGTGCCAGCAGTCGGGGACAGGGTTACAATGAGCAGTTCTTC
TRBJ2-2 | few | TRBV20-1 | . | CSARDRRQEITGELFF | TGCAGTGCTAGAGATCGGAGACAGGAGATCACCGGGGAGCTGTTTTTT
TRBJ2-3 | few | TRBV6-5 | . | CASSYPDNRGQYF | TGTGCCAGCAGTTACCCCGATAACCGGGGGCAGTATTTT
TRBJ2-7 | . | TRBV29-1 | . | CSALTRQETYEQYF | TGCAGCGCTCTAACAAGACAGGAGACCTACGAGCAGTACTTC
TRBJ1-5 | . | TRBV6-1 | . | CASRPTVLGNQPQHF | TGTGCCAGCAGACCCACAGTTCTCGGCAATCAGCCCCAGCATTTT
TRBJ1-1 | few | TRBV5-6 | . | CASSLGSANTEAFF | TGTGCCAGCAGCCTGGGGTCAGCGAACACTGAAGCTTTCTTT
TRBJ2-3 | . | TRBV5-1 | TRBD1 | CASSQRQGDTQYF | TGCGCCAGCAGCCAGAGACAGGGGGATACGCAGTATTTT
TRBJ2-2 | few | TRBV24-1 | . | CATRRGTECPGELFF | TGTGCCACCAGGAGAGGAACAGAGTGTCCCGGGGAGCTGTTTTTT
TRBJ2-1 | . | TRBV6-1 | TRBD2 | CASRQLAGLSYNEQFF | TGTGCCAGCAGACAACTAGCGGGCCTGTCCTACAATGAGCAGTTCTTC